This TCR beta chain was captured in a study of identifying expanded T cells in peripheral blood. With 5 bases removed from V and 4 bases from J, the gap between germline ends came to 11 bases. The CDR3 contains 13 residues. Per germline, CDR1 MDHEN and CDR2 SYDVKM. Measured with immunoSEQ multiplex PCR; TCRdb has only the in-frame clones, and not every one. The sample lists 85,000 to 100,000 clones, 88% seen once, with 4% to 4.5% in the top ten. Collection occurred without any documented infections or immune events in donors. The genes are TRBV28 and TRBJ1-2; unclear D gene. The sequenced sample was blood. The sequence came from a person between 18 and 75 years old in good health. The CDR3 here is CASSTTVSYGYTF. DNA of the CDR3: TGTGCCAGCAGTACTACAGTTTCCTATGGCTACACCTTC.